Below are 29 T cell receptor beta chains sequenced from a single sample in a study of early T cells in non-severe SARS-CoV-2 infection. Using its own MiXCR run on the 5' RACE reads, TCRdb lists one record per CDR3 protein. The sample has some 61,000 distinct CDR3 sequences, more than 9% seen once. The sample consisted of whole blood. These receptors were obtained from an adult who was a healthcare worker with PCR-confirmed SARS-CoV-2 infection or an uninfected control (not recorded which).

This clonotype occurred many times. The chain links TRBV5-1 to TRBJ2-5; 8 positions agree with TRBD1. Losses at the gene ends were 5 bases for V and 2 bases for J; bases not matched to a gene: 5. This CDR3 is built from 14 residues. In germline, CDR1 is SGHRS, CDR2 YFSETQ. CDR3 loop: CASSPGTGQETQYF. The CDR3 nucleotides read TGCGCCAGCAGTCCCGGGACAGGTCAAGAGACCCAGTACTTC.

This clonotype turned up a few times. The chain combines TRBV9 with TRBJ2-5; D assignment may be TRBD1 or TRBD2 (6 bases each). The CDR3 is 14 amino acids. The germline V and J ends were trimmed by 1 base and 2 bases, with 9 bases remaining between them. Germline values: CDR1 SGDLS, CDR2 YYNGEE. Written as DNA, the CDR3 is TGTGCCAGCAGCGTAAGGGGGGCACAAGAGACCCAGTACTTC. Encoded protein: CASSVRGAQETQYF.

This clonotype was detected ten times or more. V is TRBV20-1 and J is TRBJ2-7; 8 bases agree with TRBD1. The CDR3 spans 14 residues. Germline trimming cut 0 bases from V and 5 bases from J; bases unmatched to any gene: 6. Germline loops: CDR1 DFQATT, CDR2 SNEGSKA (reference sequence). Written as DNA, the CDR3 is TGCAGTGCTAGAGAGCGGACAGGGTCCAACGAGCAGTACTTC. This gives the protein CSARERTGSNEQYF.

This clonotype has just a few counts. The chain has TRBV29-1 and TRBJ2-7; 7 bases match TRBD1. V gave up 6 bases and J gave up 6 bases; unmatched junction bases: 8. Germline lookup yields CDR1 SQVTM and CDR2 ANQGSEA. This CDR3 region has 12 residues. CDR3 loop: CSVRQGPFEQYF. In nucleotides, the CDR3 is TGCAGCGTGCGACAGGGCCCCTTCGAGCAGTACTTC.

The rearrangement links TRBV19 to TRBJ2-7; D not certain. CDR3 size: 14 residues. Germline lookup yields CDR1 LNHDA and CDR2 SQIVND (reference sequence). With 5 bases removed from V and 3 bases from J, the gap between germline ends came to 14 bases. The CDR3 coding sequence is TGTGCCAGTAGTCTCAAGAAAGGAGTCTACGAGCAGTACTTC. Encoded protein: CASSLKKGVYEQYF. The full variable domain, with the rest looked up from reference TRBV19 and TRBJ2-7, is DGGITQSPKYLFRKEGQNVTLSCEQNLNHDAMYWYRQDPGQGLRLIYYSQIVNDFQKGDIAEGYSVSREKKESFPLTVTSAQKNPTAFYLCASSLKKGVYEQYFGPGTRLTVT.

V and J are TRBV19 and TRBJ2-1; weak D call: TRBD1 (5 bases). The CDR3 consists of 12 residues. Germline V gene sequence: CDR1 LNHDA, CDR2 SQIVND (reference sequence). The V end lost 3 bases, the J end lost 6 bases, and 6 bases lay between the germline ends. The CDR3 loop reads CASSMGPNEQFF. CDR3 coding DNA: TGTGCCAGTAGTATGGGGCCCAATGAGCAGTTCTTC.

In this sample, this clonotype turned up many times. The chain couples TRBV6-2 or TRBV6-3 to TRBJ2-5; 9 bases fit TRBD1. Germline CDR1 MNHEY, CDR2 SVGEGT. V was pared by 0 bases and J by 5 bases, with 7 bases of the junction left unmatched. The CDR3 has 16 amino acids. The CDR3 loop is CASSYSNRDRVETQYF. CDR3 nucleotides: TGTGCCAGCAGTTACTCGAATAGGGACAGGGTTGAGACCCAGTACTTC.

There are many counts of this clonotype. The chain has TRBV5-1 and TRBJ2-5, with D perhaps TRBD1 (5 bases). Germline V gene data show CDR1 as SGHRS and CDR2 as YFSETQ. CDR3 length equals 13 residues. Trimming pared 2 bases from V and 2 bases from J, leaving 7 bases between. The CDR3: CASSLQVQETQYF. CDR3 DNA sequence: TGCGCCAGCAGCTTACAGGTTCAAGAGACCCAGTACTTC.

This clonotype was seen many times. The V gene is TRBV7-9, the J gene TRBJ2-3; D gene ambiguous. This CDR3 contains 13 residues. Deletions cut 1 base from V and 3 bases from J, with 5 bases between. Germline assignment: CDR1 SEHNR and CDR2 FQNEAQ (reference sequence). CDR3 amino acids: CASSLETTDTQYF. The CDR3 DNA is TGTGCCAGCAGCTTAGAAACGACAGATACGCAGTATTTT.

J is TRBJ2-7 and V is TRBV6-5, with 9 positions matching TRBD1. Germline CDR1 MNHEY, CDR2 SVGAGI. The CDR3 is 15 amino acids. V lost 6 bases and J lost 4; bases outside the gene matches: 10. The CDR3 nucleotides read TGTGCCAGCAGCCGTGGACAGGGGAATCTGTACGAGCAGTACTTC. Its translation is CASSRGQGNLYEQYF.

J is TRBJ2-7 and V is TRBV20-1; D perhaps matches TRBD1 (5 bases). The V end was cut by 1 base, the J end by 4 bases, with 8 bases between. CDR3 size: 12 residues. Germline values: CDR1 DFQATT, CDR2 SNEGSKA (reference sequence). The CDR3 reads CSARVTEYEQYF. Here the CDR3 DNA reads TGCAGTGCTAGAGTGACAGAGTACGAGCAGTACTTC.

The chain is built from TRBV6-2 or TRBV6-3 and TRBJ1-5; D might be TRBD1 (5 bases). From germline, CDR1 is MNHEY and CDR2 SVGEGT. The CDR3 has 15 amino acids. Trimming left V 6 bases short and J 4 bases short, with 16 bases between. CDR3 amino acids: CASSTRGALNQPQHF. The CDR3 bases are TGTGCCAGCAGCACCAGAGGGGCGTTGAATCAGCCCCAGCATTTT.

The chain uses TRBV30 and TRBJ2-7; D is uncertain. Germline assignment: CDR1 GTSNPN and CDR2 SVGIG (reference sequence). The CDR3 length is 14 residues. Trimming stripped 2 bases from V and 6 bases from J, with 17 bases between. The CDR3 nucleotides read TGTGCCTGGAGTCCATCTATGGGGTTGGGCGAGCAGTACTTC. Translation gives CAWSPSMGLGEQYF.

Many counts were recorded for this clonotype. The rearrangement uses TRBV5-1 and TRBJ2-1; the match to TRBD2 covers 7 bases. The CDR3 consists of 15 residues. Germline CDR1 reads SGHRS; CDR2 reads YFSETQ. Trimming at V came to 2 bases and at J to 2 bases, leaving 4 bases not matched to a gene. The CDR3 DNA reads TGCGCCAGCAGCTTCTCCGCGGGGGCCTACAATGAGCAGTTCTTC. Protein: CASSFSAGAYNEQFF.

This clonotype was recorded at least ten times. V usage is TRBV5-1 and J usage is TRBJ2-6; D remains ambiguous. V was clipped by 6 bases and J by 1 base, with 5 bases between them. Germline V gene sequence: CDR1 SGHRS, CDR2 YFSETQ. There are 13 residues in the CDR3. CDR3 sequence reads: CASKVSGANVLTF. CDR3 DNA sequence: TGCGCCAGCAAGGTGTCTGGGGCCAACGTCCTGACTTTC.

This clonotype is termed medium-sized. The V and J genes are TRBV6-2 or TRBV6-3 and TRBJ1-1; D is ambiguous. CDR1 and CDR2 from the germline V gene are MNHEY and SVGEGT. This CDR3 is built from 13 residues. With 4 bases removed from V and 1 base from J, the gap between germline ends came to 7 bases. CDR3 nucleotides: TGTGCCAGCAGTTCTGACGAGAACACTGAAGCTTTCTTT. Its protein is CASSSDENTEAFF.

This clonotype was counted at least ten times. In DNA, the CDR3 is TGTGCCAGCAGTTTTTGGCCTAGCGGATCCTCCTACGAGCAGTACTTC. Its translation is CASSFWPSGSSYEQYF. This sequence joins TRBV12-3 or TRBV12-4 and TRBJ2-7; TRBD2 matches 7 bases. This CDR3 has 16 residues. The V segment lost 3 bases and the J segment 0 bases; nucleotides outside the gene matches: 8.

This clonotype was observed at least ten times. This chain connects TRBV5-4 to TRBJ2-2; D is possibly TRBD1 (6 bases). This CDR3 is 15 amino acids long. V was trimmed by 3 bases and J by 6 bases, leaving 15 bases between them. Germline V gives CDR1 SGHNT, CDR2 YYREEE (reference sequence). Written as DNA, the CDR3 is TGTGCCAGCAGCTCAAACAGGGTTGCTGCCGGGGAGCTGTTTTTT. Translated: CASSSNRVAAGELFF.

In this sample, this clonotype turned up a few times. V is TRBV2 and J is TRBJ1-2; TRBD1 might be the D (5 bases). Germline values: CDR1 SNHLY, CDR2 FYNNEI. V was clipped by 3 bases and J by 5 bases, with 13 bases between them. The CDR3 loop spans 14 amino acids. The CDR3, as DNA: TGTGCCAGCAGTGATGGGCGCGACAGTTATGGCTACACCTTC. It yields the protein CASSDGRDSYGYTF.

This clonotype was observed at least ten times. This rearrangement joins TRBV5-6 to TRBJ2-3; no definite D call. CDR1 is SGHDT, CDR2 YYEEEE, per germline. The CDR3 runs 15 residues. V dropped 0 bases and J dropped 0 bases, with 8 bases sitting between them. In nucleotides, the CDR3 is TGTGCCAGCAGCTTGGCGGCTACTAGCACAGATACGCAGTATTTT. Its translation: CASSLAATSTDTQYF.

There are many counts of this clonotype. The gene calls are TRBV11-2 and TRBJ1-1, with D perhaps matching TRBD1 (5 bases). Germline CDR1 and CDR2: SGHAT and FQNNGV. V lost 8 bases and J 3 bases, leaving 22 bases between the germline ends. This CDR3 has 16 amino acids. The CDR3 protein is CASSRQGRRRDTEAFF. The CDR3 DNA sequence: TGTGCCAGCTCCCGGCAGGGAAGAAGGAGGGACACTGAAGCTTTCTTT.

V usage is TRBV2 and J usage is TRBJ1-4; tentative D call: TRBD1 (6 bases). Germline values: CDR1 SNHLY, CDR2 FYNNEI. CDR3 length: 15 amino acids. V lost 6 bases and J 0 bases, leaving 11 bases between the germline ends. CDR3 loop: CASSIGGATNEKLFF. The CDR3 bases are TGTGCCAGCAGCATCGGGGGCGCAACTAATGAAAAACTGTTTTTT.

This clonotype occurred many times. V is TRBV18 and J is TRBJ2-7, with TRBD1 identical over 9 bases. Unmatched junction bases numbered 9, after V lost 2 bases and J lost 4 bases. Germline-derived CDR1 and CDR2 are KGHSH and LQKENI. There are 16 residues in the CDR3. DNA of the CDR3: TGTGCCAGCTCACCATTAACCGGGACAGGGCAATACGAGCAGTACTTC. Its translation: CASSPLTGTGQYEQYF.

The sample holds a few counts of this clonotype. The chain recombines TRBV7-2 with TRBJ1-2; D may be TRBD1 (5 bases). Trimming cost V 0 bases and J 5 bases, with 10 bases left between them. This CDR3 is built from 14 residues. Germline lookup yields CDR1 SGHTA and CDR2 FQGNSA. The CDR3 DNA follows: TGTGCCAGCAGCTTAGCAGGGGCGTTTTATGGCTACACCTTC. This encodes CASSLAGAFYGYTF. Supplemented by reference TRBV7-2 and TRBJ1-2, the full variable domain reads GAGVSQSPSNKVTEKGKDVELRCDPISGHTALYWYRQSLGQGLEFLIYFQGNSAPDKSGLPSDRFSAERTGGSVSTLTIQRTQQEDSAVYLCASSLAGAFYGYTFGSGTRLTVV.

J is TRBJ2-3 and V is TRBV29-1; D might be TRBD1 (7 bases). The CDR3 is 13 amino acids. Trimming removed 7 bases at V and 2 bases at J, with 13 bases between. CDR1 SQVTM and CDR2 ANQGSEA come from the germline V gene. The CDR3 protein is CSGRGTATDTQYF. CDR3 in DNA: TGCAGCGGCCGGGGGACAGCCACAGATACGCAGTATTTT.

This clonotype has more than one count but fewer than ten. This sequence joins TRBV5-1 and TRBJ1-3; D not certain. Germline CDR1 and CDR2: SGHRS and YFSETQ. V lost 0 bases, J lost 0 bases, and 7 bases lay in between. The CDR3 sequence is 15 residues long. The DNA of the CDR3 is TGCGCCAGCAGCTTGGACCCTTTCTCTGGAAACACCATATATTTT. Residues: CASSLDPFSGNTIYF. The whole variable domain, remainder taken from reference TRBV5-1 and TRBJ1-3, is KAGVTQTPRYLIKTRGQQVTLSCSPISGHRSVSWYQQTPGQGLQFLFEYFSETQRNKGNFPGRFSGRQFSNSRSEMNVSTLELGDSALYLCASSLDPFSGNTIYFGEGSWLTVV.

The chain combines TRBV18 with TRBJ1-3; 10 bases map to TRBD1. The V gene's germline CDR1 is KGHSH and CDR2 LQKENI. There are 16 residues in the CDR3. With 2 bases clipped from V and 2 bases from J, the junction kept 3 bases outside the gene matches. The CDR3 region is CASSPTGTGAGNTIYF. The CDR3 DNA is TGTGCCAGCTCACCAACCGGGACAGGGGCTGGAAACACCATATATTTT.

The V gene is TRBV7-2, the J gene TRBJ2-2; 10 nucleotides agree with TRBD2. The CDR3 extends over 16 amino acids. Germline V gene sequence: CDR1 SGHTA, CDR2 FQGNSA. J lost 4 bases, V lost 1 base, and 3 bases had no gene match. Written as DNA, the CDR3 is TGTGCCAGCAGCTTAGGTAGCGGGGGGCTCACCGGGGAGCTGTTTTTT. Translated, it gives CASSLGSGGLTGELFF.

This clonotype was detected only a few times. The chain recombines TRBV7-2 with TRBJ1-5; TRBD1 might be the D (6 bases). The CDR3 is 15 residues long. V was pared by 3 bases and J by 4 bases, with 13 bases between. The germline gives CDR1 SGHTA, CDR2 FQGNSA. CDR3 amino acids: CASSFGTRENQPQHF. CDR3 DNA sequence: TGTGCCAGCAGCTTTGGGACACGAGAAAATCAGCCCCAGCATTTT.